This T cell receptor (beta chain) was captured by sequencing in a study of blood T cell repertoires in COVID-19. Across the study: Some COVID-19 samples were acute and others convalescent; all came from the United States, Italy and Spain. PBMCs, B-cell-depleted T cells, or T cells provided the cDNA or gDNA that made up the material.

Original methodology: Reference gene primer amplification gave estimated nucleated cell counts. Sequencing used immunoSEQ multiplex PCR; TCRdb keeps in-frame clones, though not all of them. From that table come the V and J calls and clone size; the DNA was used to work out D and trimming. The sample contains fewer than 80,000 clones, 75% to 90% of which appear only once. Sequenced material: peripheral blood. The TCR sequence derives from a woman between 50 and 59 years old with active COVID-19.

The CDR3, as DNA: TGTGCCAGCAGGGACGGGGGGAGGACCGGGGAGCTGTTTTTT. Protein product: CASRDGGRTGELFF. The chain joins TRBV6-5 to TRBJ2-2; TRBD2 matches 7 bases. The V gene's germline CDR1 is MNHEY and CDR2 SVGAGI. The CDR3 runs to 14 residues. V lost 6 bases and J lost 5; bases outside the gene matches: 6.